The entry below gives a single T cell receptor beta chain sequence along with its context. The authors' processing: The assay estimated nucleated cells by amplifying reference gene primers. TCRdb's table, derived via immunoSEQ multiplex PCR, lists solely in-frame clones and lacks some. Clonal size and the V and J genes are those of that table, whereas D and trimming came from the DNA. The data hold around 250,000 clones, with around 86% observed a single time. The data were taken from a study of blood T cell repertoires in COVID-19. As for the study in general: The study drew acute and convalescent COVID-19 samples from the United States, Italy and Spain. Sources were T cells, B-cell-depleted T cells, or PBMCs; the material itself was cDNA or gDNA.

CDR1 SGHNT and CDR2 YYREEE come from the germline V gene (reference sequence). V gave up 3 bases and J gave up 2 bases, with 12 bases separating them. The CDR3 runs to 16 residues. The sample comprised peripheral blood. This receptor was obtained from a woman in her 70s with active or convalescent COVID-19. The chain combines TRBV5-4 with TRBJ1-6; tentatively, D is TRBD1 (6 bases). The CDR3 DNA reads as TGTGCCAGCAGCTCGAGGGGGGGCGCCTATAATTCACCCCTCCACTTT. This sequence encodes CASSSRGGAYNSPLHF.